These 18 T cell receptor beta chains share one sample of origin, sequenced in a study of blood T cells in healthy people across ages. The second PCR ran roughly 6 to 12 cycles with a sample-barcoded 5' primer and J-beta primers. TCRdb ran MiXCR on the 5' RACE reads and lists one entry per CDR3 protein. This table holds 250,000 to 300,000 distinct CDR3 sequences, roughly a quarter found once. Specimen: blood. Every receptor here comes from a woman between 65 and 79 years old in good health.

This clonotype has just a few counts. The V gene is TRBV6-4, the J gene TRBJ2-2, with a possible D match to TRBD2 (6 bases). Germline V gene sequence: CDR1 MRHNA, CDR2 SNTAGT. This CDR3 spans 13 amino acids. The germline V and J ends were trimmed by 8 bases and 9 bases, with 16 bases remaining between them. DNA of the CDR3: TGTGCCAGCGCCTCGACGGCGGGGAGGGAGCTGTTTTTT. Translation: CASASTAGRELFF.

This clonotype was seen a few times. The chain joins TRBV7-3 to TRBJ1-1; weak D call: TRBD1 (6 bases). The V end was cut by 3 bases, the J end by 3 bases, with 11 bases between. CDR3 size: 14 residues. Per the germline V gene, CDR1 is SGHTA and CDR2 is FQGTGA. The CDR3 here is CASSFSGEHTEAFF. For the CDR3, the DNA is TGTGCCAGCAGCTTTTCAGGGGAACACACTGAAGCTTTCTTT.

The V call is TRBV27, the J call TRBJ2-7; TRBD1 matches at 10 bases. The CDR3 extends over 17 amino acids. J gave up 0 bases and V 2 bases, and 7 bases lay outside the gene matches. Germline CDR1 is MNHEY and CDR2 is SMNVEV (reference sequence). CDR3 nucleotides: TGTGCCAGCAGTTTACTTTTCGGGGACAGGGGCTCCTACGAGCAGTACTTC. Translating it yields CASSLLFGDRGSYEQYF.

This chain uses TRBV28 with TRBJ2-2; maybe TRBD2 (5 bases). Germline CDR1 and CDR2: MDHEN and SYDVKM. The CDR3 totals 16 residues. With 5 bases removed from V and 7 bases from J, the gap between germline ends came to 20 bases. As DNA, the CDR3 is TGTGCCAGCAGTCCTGAGCGACCGGGGAGTGGCGGGGAGCTGTTTTTT. Residues: CASSPERPGSGGELFF.

V is TRBV7-6 and J is TRBJ2-2, with TRBD2 matching over 14 bases. J gave up 0 bases and V 6 bases, and 9 bases lay outside the gene matches. The V gene's germline CDR1 is SGHVS and CDR2 FNYEAQ. The CDR3 runs to 19 residues. CDR3 DNA: TGTGCCAGCAGTAAGAAGACTAGCGGGAGGGTTGCGAACACCGGGGAGCTGTTTTTT. This codes for CASSKKTSGRVANTGELFF.

This clonotype was seen only a few times. The V and J genes are TRBV12-3 or TRBV12-4 and TRBJ1-5; D gene unclear. Trimming shortened V by 2 bases and J by 0 bases, and 8 bases separated the two germline ends. The CDR3 spans 15 residues. The CDR3 region is CASSLNSNSNQPQHF. Here the CDR3 DNA reads TGTGCCAGCAGTTTAAACAGTAATAGCAATCAGCCCCAGCATTTT.

This clonotype was recorded a few times. This chain uses TRBV19 with TRBJ2-1; no clear D gene. The CDR3 totals 15 residues. The germline V gene encodes CDR1 LNHDA and CDR2 SQIVND (reference sequence). V was cut by 7 bases and J by 0 bases, with 13 bases left in between. The CDR3 loop reads CASKEDKNSYNEQFF. CDR3 coding DNA: TGTGCCAGTAAAGAAGACAAAAACTCCTACAATGAGCAGTTCTTC.

The chain couples TRBV7-9 to TRBJ2-1; perhaps TRBD2 as D (5 bases). Per germline, CDR1 SEHNR and CDR2 FQNEAQ (reference sequence). The V and J ends lost 5 bases and 5 bases respectively, with 13 bases between them. The CDR3 spans 14 residues. DNA of the CDR3: TGTGCCAGCAGCCTCGAGCGGTGGGACAATGAGCAGTTCTTC. Its protein is CASSLERWDNEQFF.

This clonotype has only a few counts. This chain uses TRBV20-1 with TRBJ2-1, with 9 bases identical to TRBD2. The V and J ends lost 0 bases and 5 bases, in that order; junction bases with no gene match: 8. This CDR3 comprises 16 residues. Per the germline V gene, CDR1 is DFQATT and CDR2 is SNEGSKA (reference sequence). CDR3 nucleotides: TGCAGTGCTAGAGATTGGCGGGAGGGTTCCCACAATGAGCAGTTCTTC. This translates into CSARDWREGSHNEQFF.

This chain connects TRBV5-1 to TRBJ2-3; 12 nucleotides match TRBD2. The germline V gene has CDR1 SGHRS and CDR2 YFSETQ. V trimming: 3 bases; J trimming: 2 bases; junction bases outside the gene matches: 10. The CDR3 totals 18 residues. The chain's CDR3 is CASSSSRLAGVNTDTQYF. The CDR3, as DNA: TGCGCCAGCAGCTCCAGTCGACTAGCGGGGGTAAACACAGATACGCAGTATTTT.

This chain links TRBV6-1 with TRBJ2-6, with unresolved D. Germline CDR1 reads MNHNS; CDR2 reads SASEGT. V was trimmed by 5 bases and J by 0 bases, leaving 5 bases between them. The CDR3 spans 14 residues. DNA of the CDR3: TGTGCCAGCAGTACTTACTCTGGGGCCAACGTCCTGACTTTC. This encodes CASSTYSGANVLTF.

The CDR3 spells CSVGGDSTYEQYF. Here the CDR3 DNA reads TGCAGCGTTGGTGGGGACAGTACCTACGAGCAGTACTTC. The genes are TRBV29-1 and TRBJ2-7, with 7 bases matching TRBD1. This CDR3 is 13 amino acids long. Germline trimming cut 4 bases from V and 2 bases from J; bases unmatched to any gene: 5. Germline-derived CDR1 and CDR2 are SQVTM and ANQGSEA.

This clonotype has a handful of counts. The gene calls are TRBV4-1 and TRBJ1-4; tentatively, D is TRBD1 (5 bases). Between the trimmed V and J ends, which lost 3 bases and 5 bases, there was a span of 7 bases. This CDR3 has 13 amino acids. From germline, CDR1 is MGHRA and CDR2 YSYEKL. The CDR3 reads CASSQGVNEKLFF. The CDR3 DNA reads TGCGCCAGCAGCCAGGGGGTAAATGAAAAACTGTTTTTT.

The chain links TRBV29-1 to TRBJ2-5; 8 bases are shared with TRBD2. J lost 2 bases, V lost 7 bases, and 6 bases had no gene match. CDR1 is SQVTM, CDR2 ANQGSEA, per germline. The CDR3 extends over 13 amino acids. The CDR3 DNA reads TGCAGCGCCTTAATAGCGGGGCAAGAGACCCAGTACTTC. Amino acid sequence: CSALIAGQETQYF.

This sequence joins TRBV19 and TRBJ1-1; D remains unclear. V dropped 2 bases and J dropped 6 bases, with 10 bases sitting between them. Per germline, CDR1 LNHDA and CDR2 SQIVND (reference sequence). This CDR3 is built from 13 residues. The CDR3 loop reads CASSIRGRAEAFF. CDR3 coding DNA: TGTGCCAGTAGTATAAGAGGGCGAGCTGAAGCTTTCTTT.

This clonotype showed up just a few times. The chain joins TRBV20-1 to TRBJ2-5; D is ambiguous. V was shortened by 5 bases and J by 5 bases, with 12 bases between the two germline ends. The CDR3 contains 12 residues. Germline V gene data show CDR1 as DFQATT and CDR2 as SNEGSKA (reference sequence). The DNA of the CDR3 is TGCAGTGCTGCTGGGGTGGGGGAGACCCAGTACTTC. Its protein is CSAAGVGETQYF.

The chain combines TRBV3-1 with TRBJ2-5; 9 bases match TRBD1. V shed 4 bases, J shed 6 bases, and the junction held 6 bases outside the gene matches. Germline CDR1 and CDR2: LGHDT and YNNKEL (reference sequence). This CDR3 is 14 amino acids long. The CDR3 spells CASSPRQGVQTQYF. The CDR3 DNA is TGTGCCAGCAGCCCGAGACAGGGGGTGCAGACCCAGTACTTC.

This clonotype was seen a handful of times. The chain recombines TRBV5-1 with TRBJ2-5; TRBD2 matches at 10 bases. The J call is in doubt because the DNA end fits TRBJ2-1 better. This CDR3 has 18 residues. Germline CDR1 and CDR2: SGHRS and YFSETQ. The CDR3 loop reads CASSTRTSGRPGGNEQFF. Written as DNA, the CDR3 is TGCGCCAGCAGCACGCGGACTAGCGGACGGCCCGGGGGCAATGAGCAGTTCTTC.